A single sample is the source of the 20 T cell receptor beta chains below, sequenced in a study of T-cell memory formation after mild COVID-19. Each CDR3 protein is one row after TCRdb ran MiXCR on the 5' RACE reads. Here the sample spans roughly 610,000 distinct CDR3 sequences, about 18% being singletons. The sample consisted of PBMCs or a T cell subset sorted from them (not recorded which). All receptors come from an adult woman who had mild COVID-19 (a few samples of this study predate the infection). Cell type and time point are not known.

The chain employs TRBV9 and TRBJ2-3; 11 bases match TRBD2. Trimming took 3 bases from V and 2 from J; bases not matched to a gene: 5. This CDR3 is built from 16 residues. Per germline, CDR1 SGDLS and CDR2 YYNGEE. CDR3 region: CASSAASGGFTDTQYF. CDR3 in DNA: TGTGCCAGCAGCGCAGCTAGCGGGGGGTTCACAGATACGCAGTATTTT.

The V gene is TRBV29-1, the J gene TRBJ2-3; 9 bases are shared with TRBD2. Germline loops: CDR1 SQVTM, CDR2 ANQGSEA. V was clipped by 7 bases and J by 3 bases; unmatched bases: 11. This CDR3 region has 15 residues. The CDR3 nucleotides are TGCAGCGCGGGTGCTAGCGGGGATTTAACAGATACGCAGTATTTT. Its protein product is CSAGASGDLTDTQYF.

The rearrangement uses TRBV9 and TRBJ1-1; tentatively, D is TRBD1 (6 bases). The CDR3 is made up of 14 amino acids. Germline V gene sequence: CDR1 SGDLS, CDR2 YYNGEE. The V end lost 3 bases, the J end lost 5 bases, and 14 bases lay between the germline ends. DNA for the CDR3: TGTGCCAGCAGCGAGGGGGATGAAGGAACTGAAGCTTTCTTT. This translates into CASSEGDEGTEAFF.

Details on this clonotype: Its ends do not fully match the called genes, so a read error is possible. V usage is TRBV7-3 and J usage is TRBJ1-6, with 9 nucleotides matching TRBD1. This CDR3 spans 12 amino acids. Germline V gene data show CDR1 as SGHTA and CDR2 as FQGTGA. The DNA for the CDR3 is TGTGCCAGCAGCTCAAATGGGGACAGGGCCCAGTTT. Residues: CASSSNGDRAQF.

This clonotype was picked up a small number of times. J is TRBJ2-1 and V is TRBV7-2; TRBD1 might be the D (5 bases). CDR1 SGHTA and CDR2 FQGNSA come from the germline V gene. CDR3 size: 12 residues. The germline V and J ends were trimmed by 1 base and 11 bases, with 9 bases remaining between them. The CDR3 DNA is TGTGCCAGCAGCTTAGAGGGGCCTCAGCAGTTCTTC. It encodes CASSLEGPQQFF. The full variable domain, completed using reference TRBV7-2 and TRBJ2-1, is GAGVSQSPSNKVTEKGKDVELRCDPISGHTALYWYRQSLGQGLEFLIYFQGNSAPDKSGLPSDRFSAERTGGSVSTLTIQRTQQEDSAVYLCASSLEGPQQFFGPGTRLTVL.

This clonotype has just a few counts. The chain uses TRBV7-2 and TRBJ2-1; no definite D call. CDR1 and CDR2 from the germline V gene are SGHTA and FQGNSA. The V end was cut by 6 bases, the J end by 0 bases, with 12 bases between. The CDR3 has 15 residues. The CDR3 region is CASRPIESSYNEQFF. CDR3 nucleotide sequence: TGTGCCAGCAGGCCGATAGAGAGCTCCTACAATGAGCAGTTCTTC. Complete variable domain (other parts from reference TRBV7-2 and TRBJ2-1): GAGVSQSPSNKVTEKGKDVELRCDPISGHTALYWYRQSLGQGLEFLIYFQGNSAPDKSGLPSDRFSAERTGGSVSTLTIQRTQQEDSAVYLCASRPIESSYNEQFFGPGTRLTVL.

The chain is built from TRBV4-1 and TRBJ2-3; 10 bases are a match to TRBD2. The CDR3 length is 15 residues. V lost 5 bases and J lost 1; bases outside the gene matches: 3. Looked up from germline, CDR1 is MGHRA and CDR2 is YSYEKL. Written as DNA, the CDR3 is TGCGCCAGCAGCGCTAGCGGGGGCGGCACAGATACGCAGTATTTT. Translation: CASSASGGGTDTQYF.

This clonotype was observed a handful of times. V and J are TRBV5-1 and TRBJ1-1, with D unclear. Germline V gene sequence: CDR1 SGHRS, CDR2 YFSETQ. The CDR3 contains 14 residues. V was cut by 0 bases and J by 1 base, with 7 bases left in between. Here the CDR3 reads CASSLGDQNTEAFF. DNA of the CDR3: TGCGCCAGCAGCTTGGGAGATCAGAACACTGAAGCTTTCTTT.

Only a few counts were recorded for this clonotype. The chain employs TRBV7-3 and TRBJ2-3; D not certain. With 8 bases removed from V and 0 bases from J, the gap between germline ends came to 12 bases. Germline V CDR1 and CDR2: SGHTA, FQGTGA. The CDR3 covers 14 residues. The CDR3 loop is CASAAGSSTDTQYF. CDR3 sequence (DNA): TGTGCCAGCGCGGCAGGTTCTAGCACAGATACGCAGTATTTT. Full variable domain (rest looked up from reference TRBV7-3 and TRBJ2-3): GAGVSQTPSNKVTEKGKYVELRCDPISGHTALYWYRQSLGQGPEFLIYFQGTGAADDSGLPNDRFFAVRPEGSVSTLKIQRTERGDSAVYLCASAAGSSTDTQYFGPGTRLTVL.

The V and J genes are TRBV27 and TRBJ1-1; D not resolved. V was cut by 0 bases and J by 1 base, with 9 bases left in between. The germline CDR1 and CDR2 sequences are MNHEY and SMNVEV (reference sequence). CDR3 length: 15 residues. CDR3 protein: CASSLSPVANTEAFF. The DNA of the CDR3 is TGTGCCAGCAGTTTATCTCCGGTGGCGAACACTGAAGCTTTCTTT.

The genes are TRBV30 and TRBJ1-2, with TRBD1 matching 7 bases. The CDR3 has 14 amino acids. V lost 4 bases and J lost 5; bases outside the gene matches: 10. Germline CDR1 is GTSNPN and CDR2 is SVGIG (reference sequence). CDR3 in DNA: TGTGCCTGGATTCGGCAGGGGGTATTATATGGCTACACCTTC. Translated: CAWIRQGVLYGYTF.

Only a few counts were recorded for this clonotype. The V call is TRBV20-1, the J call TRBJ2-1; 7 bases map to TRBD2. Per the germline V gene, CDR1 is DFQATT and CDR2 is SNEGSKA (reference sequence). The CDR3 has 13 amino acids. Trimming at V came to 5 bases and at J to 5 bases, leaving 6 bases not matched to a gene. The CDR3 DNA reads TGCAGTGCTCTCCGGGGGAGGGACAATGAGCAGTTCTTC. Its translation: CSALRGRDNEQFF.

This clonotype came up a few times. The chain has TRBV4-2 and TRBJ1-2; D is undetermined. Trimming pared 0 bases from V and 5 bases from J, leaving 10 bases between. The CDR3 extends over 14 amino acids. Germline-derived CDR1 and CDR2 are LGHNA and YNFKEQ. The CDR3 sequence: CASSQDPAVYGYTF. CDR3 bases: TGTGCCAGCAGCCAAGATCCGGCCGTATATGGCTACACCTTC.

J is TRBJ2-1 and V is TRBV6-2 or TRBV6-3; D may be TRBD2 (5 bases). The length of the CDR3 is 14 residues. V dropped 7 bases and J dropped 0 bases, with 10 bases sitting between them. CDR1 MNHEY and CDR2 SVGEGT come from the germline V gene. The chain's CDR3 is CASKERTSYNEQFF. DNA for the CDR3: TGTGCCAGCAAGGAGCGGACCTCCTACAATGAGCAGTTCTTC.

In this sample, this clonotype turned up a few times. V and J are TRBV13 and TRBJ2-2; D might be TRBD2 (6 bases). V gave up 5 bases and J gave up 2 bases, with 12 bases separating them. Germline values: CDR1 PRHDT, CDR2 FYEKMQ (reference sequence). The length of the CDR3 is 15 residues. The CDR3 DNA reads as TGTGCCAGCAGCGGCCAGGGACTTAACACCGGGGAGCTGTTTTTT. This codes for CASSGQGLNTGELFF.

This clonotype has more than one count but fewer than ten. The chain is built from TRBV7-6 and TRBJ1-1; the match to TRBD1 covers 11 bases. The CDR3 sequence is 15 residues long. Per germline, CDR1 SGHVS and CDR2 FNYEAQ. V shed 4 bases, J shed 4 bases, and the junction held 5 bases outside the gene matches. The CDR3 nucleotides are TGTGCCAGCAGCTCCGGGACAGGGGGAGGCACTGAAGCTTTCTTT. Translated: CASSSGTGGGTEAFF.

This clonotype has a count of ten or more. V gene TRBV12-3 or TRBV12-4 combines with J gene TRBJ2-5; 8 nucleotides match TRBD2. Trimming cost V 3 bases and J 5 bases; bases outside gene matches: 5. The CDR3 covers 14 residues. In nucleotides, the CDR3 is TGTGCCAGCAGTTTCAGCGGGAGAGGCGAGACCCAGTACTTC. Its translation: CASSFSGRGETQYF.

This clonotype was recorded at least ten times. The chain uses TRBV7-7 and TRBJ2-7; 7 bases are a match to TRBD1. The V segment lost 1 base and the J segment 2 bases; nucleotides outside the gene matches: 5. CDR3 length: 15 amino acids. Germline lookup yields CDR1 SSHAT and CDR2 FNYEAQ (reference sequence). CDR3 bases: TGTGCCAGCAGCTTAGGACAGGGCGATACCTACGAGCAGTACTTC. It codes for CASSLGQGDTYEQYF.

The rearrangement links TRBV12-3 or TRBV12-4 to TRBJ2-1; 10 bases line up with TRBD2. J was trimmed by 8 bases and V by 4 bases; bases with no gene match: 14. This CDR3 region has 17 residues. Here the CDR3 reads CASSSNLLAGGPDEQFF. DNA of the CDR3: TGTGCCAGCAGTTCTAACCTCTTAGCGGGAGGCCCGGATGAGCAGTTCTTC.

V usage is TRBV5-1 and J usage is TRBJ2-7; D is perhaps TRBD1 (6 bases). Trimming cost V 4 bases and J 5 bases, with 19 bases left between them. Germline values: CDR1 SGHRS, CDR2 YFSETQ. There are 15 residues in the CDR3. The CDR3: CASSPMGAGVHEQYF. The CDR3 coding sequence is TGCGCCAGCAGCCCCATGGGGGCCGGGGTCCACGAGCAGTACTTC.